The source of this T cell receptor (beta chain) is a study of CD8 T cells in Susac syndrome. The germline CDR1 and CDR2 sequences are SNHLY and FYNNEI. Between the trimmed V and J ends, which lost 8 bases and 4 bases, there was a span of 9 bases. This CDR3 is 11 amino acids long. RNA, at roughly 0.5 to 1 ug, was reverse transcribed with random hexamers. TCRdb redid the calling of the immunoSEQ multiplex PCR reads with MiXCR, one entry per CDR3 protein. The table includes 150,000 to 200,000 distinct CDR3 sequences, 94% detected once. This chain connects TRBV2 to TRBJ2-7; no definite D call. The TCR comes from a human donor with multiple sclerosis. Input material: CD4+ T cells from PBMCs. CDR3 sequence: CASGLPYEQYF. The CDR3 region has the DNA TGTGCCAGCGGGCTCCCTTACGAGCAGTACTTC.